This T cell receptor beta chain was profiled in a study of T-cell reconstitution after alpha-beta-depleted transplantation in children. There are 14 residues in the CDR3. The germline gives CDR1 MNHEY, CDR2 SVGAGI. J gave up 3 bases and V 4 bases, and 5 bases lay outside the gene matches. This sample's TCRbeta library carried unique molecular identifier barcodes. TCRdb fed the PCR reads into MiXCR, producing one record per CDR3 protein. This table holds approximately 82,000 distinct CDR3 sequences, around a sixth found once. The chain joins TRBV6-5 to TRBJ1-1; 7 nucleotides align to TRBD1. Specimen: PBMCs, mostly from graft donor cells, collected 360 days after TCRalphabeta/CD19-depleted stem cell transplant. The source of this sequence is a male patient aged 2-10 years who had a stem cell transplant for acute lymphoblastic leukemia, so the T cells may come from the graft donor. CDR3 in amino acids: CASSSGQRHTEAFF. The CDR3 nucleotides read TGTGCCAGCAGTTCGGGACAGCGCCACACTGAAGCTTTCTTT.